A single sample is the source of the 6 T cell receptor beta chains below, sequenced in a study of control samples from healthy donors and cancer patients (dated by TCRdb to the early 2020s). Receptor libraries were prepared by the immunoSEQ multiplex PCR assay. The source is immuneACCESS, and TCRdb retained only in-frame sequences with V and J called. Part of the clones is not carried over; for the studies checked, unresolved V genes explain less than half of this, and the remainder is unexplained. The sample yields approximately 220,000 clones; roughly 94% were counted once. Of the sample, over 1.2% is held by the ten largest clones. Material: blood. The receptor set was obtained from a man aged 45-65 years in good health.

This clone was counted once. The rearrangement uses TRBV2 and TRBJ2-2; D gene unclear. This CDR3 spans 14 amino acids. Trimming cost V 4 bases and J 9 bases, with 15 bases left between them. Germline V gene data show CDR1 as SNHLY and CDR2 as FYNNEI. CDR3 sequence (DNA): TGTGCCAGCAGTGGAGCTTCACTCGGCCGGGAGCTGTTTTTT. This translates into CASSGASLGRELFF. The entire variable domain, with the rest obtained from reference TRBV2 and TRBJ2-2, is as follows: EPEVTQTPSHQVTQMGQEVILRCVPISNHLYFYWYRQILGQKVEFLVSFYNNEISEKSEIFDDQFSVERPDGSNFTLKIRSTKLEDSAMYFCASSGASLGRELFFGEGSRLTVL.

This rearrangement joins TRBV28 to TRBJ2-1; 9 bases match TRBD1. This CDR3 spans 16 amino acids. V trimming: 2 bases; J trimming: 1 base; junction bases outside the gene matches: 3. Germline V CDR1 and CDR2: MDHEN, SYDVKM. The CDR3 DNA reads TGTGCCAGCAGTTTAGGGGGGACAGGGTCCTACAATGAGCAGTTCTTC. This gives the protein CASSLGGTGSYNEQFF.

The rearrangement uses TRBV3-1 (or the pseudogene TRBV3-2) and TRBJ2-1; 12 nucleotides align to TRBD2. Germline CDR1 LGHDT, CDR2 YNNKEL (reference sequence). The CDR3 length is 18 residues. V was clipped by 0 bases and J by 2 bases; unmatched bases: 5. The CDR3 region is CASSQDGTSGRTYNEQFF. The CDR3 bases are TGTGCCAGCAGCCAAGACGGGACTAGCGGGCGTACCTACAATGAGCAGTTCTTC.

The chain links TRBV4-1 to TRBJ1-2; D might be TRBD1 (6 bases). Trimming cost V 0 bases and J 7 bases, with 12 bases left between them. The CDR3 is made up of 14 amino acids. In germline, CDR1 is MGHRA, CDR2 YSYEKL. CDR3 loop: CASSQDRWGAGYTF. Here the CDR3 DNA reads TGCGCCAGCAGCCAAGATAGGTGGGGGGCTGGCTACACCTTC.

This chain uses TRBV28 with TRBJ1-6; 9 bases agree with TRBD1. Germline loops: CDR1 MDHEN, CDR2 SYDVKM. The trim removed 6 bases at V and 7 bases at J, leaving 7 bases unmatched. The CDR3 sequence is 15 residues long. The chain's CDR3 is CASRSEGQGNSPLHF. In nucleotides, the CDR3 is TGTGCCAGCAGGAGTGAAGGACAGGGGAATTCACCCCTCCACTTT.

V usage is TRBV6-2 or TRBV6-3 and J usage is TRBJ1-1; TRBD1 aligns across 7 bases. Germline-derived CDR1 and CDR2 are MNHEY and SVGEGT. The CDR3 is 13 amino acids. The V gene end was trimmed by 6 bases and the J gene end by 6 bases; junction bases not matched to a gene: 7. CDR3 nucleotide sequence: TGTGCCAGCAGCCGAGTCCAGGGGGCTGAAGCTTTCTTT. Protein product: CASSRVQGAEAFF.